What follows are 19 T cell receptor beta chains derived from one specimen sequenced in a study of T cell repertoires in cytomegalovirus infection. One entry per CDR3 protein, called by TCRdb with MiXCR from the reads. The sample carries 150,000 to 200,000 distinct CDR3 sequences, around 15% recorded once. The material sequenced was PBMCs. Receptors originate from a human donor in good health (CMV status not recorded). Some clones in this sample may be carry-over from other donors' samples.

This clonotype was observed many times. The chain couples TRBV11-3 to TRBJ2-3, with TRBD2 matching over 8 bases. The CDR3 length is 16 residues. J lost 2 bases, V lost 5 bases, and 9 bases had no gene match. Germline CDR1 reads SGHNT; CDR2 reads YENEEA. Written as DNA, the CDR3 is TGTGCCAGCAGCCTGGGGAGCGGGAGTCACACAGATACGCAGTATTTT. Its translation is CASSLGSGSHTDTQYF.

The rearrangement links TRBV6-2 or TRBV6-3 to TRBJ1-2; a possible D gene is TRBD1 (5 bases). The length of the CDR3 is 13 residues. V shed 6 bases and J shed 6 bases, with 14 bases lying between them. Germline V gene data show CDR1 as MNHEY and CDR2 as SVGEGT. In DNA form, the CDR3 reads TGTGCCAGCAGCCCCGGGACTCCTGATGGCTACACCTTC. Its protein is CASSPGTPDGYTF.

At least ten counts were recorded for this clonotype. V usage is TRBV7-3 and J usage is TRBJ1-2, with D tentatively TRBD1 (6 bases). Germline V gives CDR1 SGHTA, CDR2 FQGTGA. V was shortened by 5 bases and J by 7 bases, with 20 bases between the two germline ends. The CDR3 covers 15 residues. The CDR3, as DNA: TGTGCCAGCAGCCGCGAGGGAGGTGGGGGCGTTGGCTACACCTTC. Residues: CASSREGGGGVGYTF.

CDR3 coding DNA: TGTGCCAGCAGCCAAGGCGTAGGGGAAGACAATCAGCCCCAGCATTTT. Amino acids: CASSQGVGEDNQPQHF. This sequence joins TRBV14 and TRBJ1-5, with a tentative D call TRBD1 (5 bases). The CDR3 sequence is 16 residues long. V was cut by 1 base and J by 3 bases, with 13 bases left in between. From germline, CDR1 is SGHDN and CDR2 FVKESK.

The table lists this clonotype with a few counts. The chain recombines TRBV29-1 with TRBJ2-7; the match to TRBD1 covers 9 bases. In germline, CDR1 is SQVTM, CDR2 ANQGSEA. V was clipped by 8 bases and J by 5 bases; unmatched bases: 10. The CDR3 totals 13 residues. CDR3 DNA sequence: TGCAGCATTGCCCGGGACAGGGCGGACGAGCAGTACTTC. Residues: CSIARDRADEQYF.

This clonotype was seen ten or more times. The V gene is TRBV7-2, the J gene TRBJ1-2; 9 bases align to TRBD1. CDR1 SGHTA and CDR2 FQGNSA come from the germline V gene. This CDR3 comprises 15 residues. Unmatched junction bases numbered 9, after V lost 1 base and J lost 9 bases. CDR3 sequence reads: CASSLVTTGGRSYTF. CDR3 nucleotides: TGTGCCAGCAGCTTAGTTACGACAGGGGGTAGGAGCTACACCTTC.

In regard to this clonotype: This may stem from a read error, because a much larger clone lies one nucleotide away. The J gene is TRBJ1-1, the V gene TRBV4-1; D may be TRBD1 (5 bases). Germline values: CDR1 MGHRA, CDR2 YSYEKL. This CDR3 comprises 14 residues. This chain's CDR3 is CASSHLGENTGAFF. In DNA form, the CDR3 reads TGTGCCAGCAGCCACCTAGGGGAGAACACTGGAGCTTTCTTT.

This clonotype came up many times. The chain combines TRBV11-2 with TRBJ2-1; possible D gene TRBD1, 6 bases. Germline V gene sequence: CDR1 SGHAT, CDR2 FQNNGV. The CDR3 has 15 amino acids. Trimming pared 5 bases from V and 0 bases from J, leaving 11 bases between. This CDR3 is CASSTTGLSYNEQFF. CDR3 nucleotides: TGTGCCAGCAGCACCACAGGGCTCTCCTACAATGAGCAGTTCTTC.

This clonotype was found a few times. The chain couples TRBV6-2 or TRBV6-3 to TRBJ2-7, with unresolved D. CDR1 MNHEY and CDR2 SVGEGT come from the germline V gene. This CDR3 has 15 amino acids. Trimming took off 0 bases at V and 2 bases at J, with 11 bases between the two ends. CDR3 bases: TGTGCCAGCAGTTACTCCCCAGAGAGCGCCTACGAGCAGTACTTC. This encodes CASSYSPESAYEQYF.

J is TRBJ2-7 and V is TRBV30, with D perhaps assigned TRBD1 or TRBD2 (6 bases each). The CDR3 sequence is 16 residues long. CDR1 is GTSNPN and CDR2 is SVGIG in the germline V gene (reference sequence). V was cut by 0 bases and J by 2 bases, with 17 bases left in between. DNA of the CDR3: TGTGCCTGGAGTGTACTCCTCGACAGGACTACCTACGAGCAGTACTTC. Translation: CAWSVLLDRTTYEQYF.

Ten or more counts support this clonotype. The chain couples TRBV28 to TRBJ2-5; 10 bases fit TRBD1. This CDR3 is built from 15 residues. V lost 5 bases to trimming and J lost 5 bases; unmatched junction nucleotides: 8. Germline V lookup: CDR1 MDHEN, CDR2 SYDVKM. DNA for the CDR3: TGTGCCAGCAGTCCGACAGGGGGCTTAAAGGAGACCCAGTACTTC. Its protein product is CASSPTGGLKETQYF.

In this sample, this clonotype turned up many times. V is TRBV7-2 and J is TRBJ2-7; 7 bases agree with TRBD2. The CDR3 totals 15 residues. V dropped 5 bases and J dropped 2; count of bases not matched to a gene: 9. Germline V gene data show CDR1 as SGHTA and CDR2 as FQGNSA. CDR3: CASSPPSSGTYEQYF. CDR3 bases: TGTGCCAGCAGCCCCCCTTCTAGCGGCACCTACGAGCAGTACTTC.

Only a few counts were recorded for this clonotype. The chain links TRBV11-1 to TRBJ2-3, with D perhaps assigned TRBD1 or TRBD2 (5 bases each). Trimming took 5 bases from V and 5 from J, leaving 14 bases between them. Looked up from germline, CDR1 is SGHAT and CDR2 is FQDESV (reference sequence). The length of the CDR3 is 14 residues. The CDR3 reads CASSPGRNLDTQYF. The CDR3, as DNA: TGTGCCAGCAGCCCGGGACGAAACCTAGATACGCAGTATTTT.

The V call is TRBV7-2, the J call TRBJ1-2, with D maybe TRBD1 (5 bases). The CDR3 has 17 residues. Germline loops: CDR1 SGHTA, CDR2 FQGNSA. The germline V and J ends were trimmed by 0 bases and 0 bases, with 14 bases remaining between them. The CDR3 DNA follows: TGTGCCAGCAGCTTAGCGCTGTTAACAGGTGCTAACTATGGCTACACCTTC. As protein: CASSLALLTGANYGYTF.

At least ten counts were recorded for this clonotype. J is TRBJ2-3 and V is TRBV28; 10 nucleotides line up with TRBD1. V trimming: 5 bases; J trimming: 5 bases; junction bases outside the gene matches: 7. The germline CDR1 and CDR2 sequences are MDHEN and SYDVKM. The CDR3 extends over 15 amino acids. The CDR3 reads CASSRSGTGEDTQYF. CDR3 coding DNA: TGTGCCAGCAGTCGCTCCGGGACAGGGGAAGATACGCAGTATTTT.

This chain connects TRBV20-1 to TRBJ2-7; the D gene is possibly TRBD2 (5 bases). The CDR3 is 15 residues long. Trimming shortened V by 3 bases and J by 1 base, and 16 bases separated the two germline ends. The germline V gene has CDR1 DFQATT and CDR2 SNEGSKA (reference sequence). The CDR3 nucleotides are TGCAGTGCTAGCGGACTCCTAGCCCCATCCTACGAGCAGTACTTC. The encoded protein is CSASGLLAPSYEQYF.

The rearrangement joins TRBV6-2 or TRBV6-3 to TRBJ2-3; D uncertain. The germline V and J ends were trimmed by 7 bases and 2 bases, with 4 bases remaining between them. In germline, CDR1 is MNHEY, CDR2 SVGEGT. This CDR3 is built from 11 residues. The CDR3 nucleotides are TGTGCCAGCACTAACACAGATACGCAGTATTTT. Translation: CASTNTDTQYF.

This clonotype was counted at least ten times. CDR3 sequence (DNA): TGTGCCAGCAGCTTAGTTTCCGGGCAGGGGGCCTACGAGCAGTACTTC. Translating gives CASSLVSGQGAYEQYF. V and J are TRBV7-2 and TRBJ2-7, with 7 bases fitting TRBD1. V dropped 1 base and J dropped 2; count of bases not matched to a gene: 8. This CDR3 is 16 amino acids long. Germline loops: CDR1 SGHTA, CDR2 FQGNSA. The entire variable domain, with the rest obtained from reference TRBV7-2 and TRBJ2-7, is as follows: GAGVSQSPSNKVTEKGKDVELRCDPISGHTALYWYRQSLGQGLEFLIYFQGNSAPDKSGLPSDRFSAERTGGSVSTLTIQRTQQEDSAVYLCASSLVSGQGAYEQYFGPGTRLTVT.

This clonotype has just a few counts. This chain uses TRBV29-1 with TRBJ1-2; no clear D gene. CDR1 and CDR2 from the germline V gene are SQVTM and ANQGSEA. This CDR3 has 12 residues. Trimming pared 6 bases from V and 3 bases from J, leaving 11 bases between. CDR3 bases: TGCAGCGTCGATAATCGGGACTATGGCTACACCTTC. The encoded protein is CSVDNRDYGYTF.